The clone carrying this T cell receptor (beta chain) has at least ten counts. Its antigen is as yet unknown. The data belong to a study of response to subunit inactivated influenza vaccine. The study's findings and limits: Authors suggested few new T cells are recruited by each seasonal influenza vaccination.

TCRdb ran MiXCR on the RT-PCR reads and lists one entry per CDR3 protein. The sample lists about 520,000 distinct CDR3 sequences; less than 30% were seen once. The CDR3 runs to 13 residues. Trimming took off 5 bases at V and 2 bases at J, with 10 bases between the two ends. The germline V gene encodes CDR1 MNHNY and CDR2 SVGAGI (reference sequence). The receptor was derived from a man aged 50 or older who received an inactivated influenza vaccine. The sequences come from CD4+ T cells sorted from PBMCs, collected roughly 5 days after vaccination. The chain employs TRBV6-6 and TRBJ2-7, with D possibly matching TRBD1 (6 bases). Written as DNA, the CDR3 is TGTGCCAGCAGTCACGGACAGACCTACGAGCAGTACTTC. As protein: CASSHGQTYEQYF.